Listed here are 10 T cell receptor beta chains from one sample, sequenced in a study of early T cells in non-severe SARS-CoV-2 infection. TCRdb recomputed calls from the 5' RACE reads with MiXCR, one row per CDR3 protein. The sample lists some 82,000 distinct CDR3 sequences; around 5.6% were seen once. The sample taken for sequencing was whole blood. The receptors stem from an adult who was a healthcare worker with PCR-confirmed SARS-CoV-2 infection or an uninfected control (not recorded which).

This clonotype was seen at least ten times. This chain uses TRBV7-2 with TRBJ2-1; 9 nucleotides match TRBD2. CDR3 length: 15 residues. J was trimmed by 8 bases and V by 1 base; bases with no gene match: 6. Germline V gene lookup returns CDR1 SGHTA and CDR2 FQGNSA. This CDR3 is CASSLVVSGRDEQFF. CDR3 coding DNA: TGTGCCAGCAGCTTAGTCGTTAGCGGGAGAGATGAGCAGTTCTTC.

This clonotype occurred many times. The rearrangement uses TRBV7-7 and TRBJ2-7, with D tentatively TRBD1 (6 bases). The CDR3 is 13 amino acids. V shed 5 bases and J shed 6 bases, with 14 bases lying between them. Germline lookup yields CDR1 SSHAT and CDR2 FNYEAQ (reference sequence). Here the CDR3 DNA reads TGTGCCAGCAGCGTCGAACAGGGTTCCGAGCAGTACTTC. Amino acid sequence: CASSVEQGSEQYF.

V is TRBV19 and J is TRBJ2-1; 9 bases map to TRBD1. Germline V gene data show CDR1 as LNHDA and CDR2 as SQIVND (reference sequence). Trimming cost V 6 bases and J 9 bases; bases outside gene matches: 21. The CDR3 length is 18 residues. The CDR3 DNA reads as TGTGCCAGTAGAAAGGCAGAGTTGGGGACAGGGAGGTCGGGTGAGCAGTTCTTC. Its translation: CASRKAELGTGRSGEQFF.

This clonotype was counted ten times or more. V and J are TRBV2 and TRBJ2-1; D uncertain. Germline-derived CDR1 and CDR2 are SNHLY and FYNNEI. The CDR3 loop spans 11 amino acids. The ends were cut back, 7 bases at V and 7 bases at J, with 8 bases in the middle. The CDR3 region has the DNA TGTGCCAGCACCTGGAAGAATGAGCAGTTCTTC. It encodes CASTWKNEQFF. The whole variable domain, filled in from reference TRBV2 and TRBJ2-1, reads EPEVTQTPSHQVTQMGQEVILRCVPISNHLYFYWYRQILGQKVEFLVSFYNNEISEKSEIFDDQFSVERPDGSNFTLKIRSTKLEDSAMYFCASTWKNEQFFGPGTRLTVL.

This clonotype occurred many times. The V and J genes are TRBV19 and TRBJ1-2; tentative D call: TRBD1 (6 bases). The germline V and J ends were trimmed by 7 bases and 5 bases, with 14 bases remaining between them. The germline V gene encodes CDR1 LNHDA and CDR2 SQIVND (reference sequence). The CDR3 totals 13 residues. The CDR3 spells CASIPGGAYGYTF. The CDR3 region has the DNA TGTGCCAGTATTCCGGGGGGCGCGTATGGCTACACCTTC.

This clonotype was seen a few times. The genes are TRBV29-1 and TRBJ2-2; possible D gene TRBD2, 6 bases. From germline, CDR1 is SQVTM and CDR2 ANQGSEA. The CDR3 length is 15 residues. V was cut by 5 bases and J by 0 bases, with 13 bases left in between. The CDR3 coding sequence is TGCAGCGTTCAGATCGCGGGGACGAACACCGGGGAGCTGTTTTTT. This sequence encodes CSVQIAGTNTGELFF.

This clonotype turned up a few times. The genes are TRBV30 and TRBJ1-2; maybe TRBD1 (5 bases). The CDR3 runs to 14 residues. V was shortened by 0 bases and J by 3 bases, with 11 bases between the two germline ends. Germline loops: CDR1 GTSNPN, CDR2 SVGIG (reference sequence). The DNA for the CDR3 is TGTGCCTGGAGTGTACCCGACAGCTACTATGGCTACACCTTC. Translating it yields CAWSVPDSYYGYTF. Variable domain in full (rest from reference TRBV30 and TRBJ1-2): SQTIHQWPATLVQPVGSPLSLECTVEGTSNPNLYWYRQAAGRGLQLLFYSVGIGQISSEVPQNLSASRPQDRQFILSSKKLLLSDSGFYLCAWSVPDSYYGYTFGSGTRLTVV.

The chain uses TRBV6-1 and TRBJ2-7; D may match TRBD1 or TRBD2 (5 bases each). From germline, CDR1 is MNHNS and CDR2 SASEGT. The CDR3 sequence is 12 residues long. Trimming removed 6 bases at V and 2 bases at J, with 8 bases between. The CDR3 nucleotides read TGTGCCAGCAGCGGGGCCGCCTACGAGCAGTACTTC. Its protein product is CASSGAAYEQYF.

This clonotype was picked up a small number of times. This chain uses TRBV29-1 with TRBJ1-3; no firm D call. This CDR3 comprises 11 residues. With 6 bases removed from V and 5 bases from J, the gap between germline ends came to 8 bases. Germline CDR1 reads SQVTM; CDR2 reads ANQGSEA. The CDR3 region has the DNA TGCAGCGTGGAGCGTCGAAACACCATATATTTT. It is translated as CSVERRNTIYF.

This clonotype occurred a few times. The rearrangement links TRBV5-6 to TRBJ1-2, with 9 bases matching TRBD1. Germline V gene lookup returns CDR1 SGHDT and CDR2 YYEEEE. The CDR3 runs to 15 residues. V was clipped by 0 bases and J by 4 bases; unmatched bases: 4. The DNA of the CDR3 is TGTGCCAGCAGCTTGGATGGGACAGGGATCTATGGCTACACCTTC. It codes for CASSLDGTGIYGYTF.